The 8 T cell receptor beta chains below come from one sample, sequenced in a study of T cell repertoires in cytomegalovirus infection. MiXCR was run by TCRdb on the reads, yielding one entry per CDR3 protein. The data show about 360,000 distinct CDR3 sequences, 15% to 20% seen once. The sequenced material came from PBMCs. These receptors all stem from a human donor in good health (CMV status not recorded). Some clones in this sample may be carry-over from other donors' samples.

This clonotype was seen repeatedly, ten times or more. The chain recombines TRBV4-1 with TRBJ1-4; D may be TRBD1 (5 bases). Germline values: CDR1 MGHRA, CDR2 YSYEKL. CDR3 length equals 18 residues. The V end was cut by 1 base, the J end by 3 bases, with 18 bases between. This CDR3 reads CASSQGPGRERANEKLFF. The DNA of the CDR3 is TGCGCCAGCAGCCAAGGGCCAGGGAGGGAACGGGCTAATGAAAAACTGTTTTTT.

A word on this clonotype: One end of the junction is discordant with germline, which a read error may explain. The chain links TRBV7-9 to TRBJ1-6, with 10 bases fitting TRBD1. This CDR3 spans 18 amino acids. The germline V gene has CDR1 SEHNR and CDR2 FQNEAQ (reference sequence). This chain's CDR3 is CASSLEGTGVLSNSPLHF. The DNA for the CDR3 is TGTGCCAGCAGTTTAGAAGGGACAGGGGTTTTATCAAATTCACCCCTCCACTTT.

This clonotype was counted at least ten times. The chain couples TRBV7-8 to TRBJ2-3; 7 nucleotides line up with TRBD2. J was trimmed by 3 bases and V by 5 bases; bases with no gene match: 11. The CDR3 sequence is 16 residues long. Germline CDR1 SGHVS, CDR2 FQNEAQ. Here the CDR3 DNA reads TGTGCCAGCAGCATCAATGGGCGGGAGTGGACAGATACGCAGTATTTT. This sequence encodes CASSINGREWTDTQYF.

This clonotype has a count of ten or more. V and J are TRBV7-2 and TRBJ1-5; 7 bases agree with TRBD1. The CDR3 runs to 16 residues. V dropped 5 bases and J dropped 3; count of bases not matched to a gene: 10. Germline CDR1 reads SGHTA; CDR2 reads FQGNSA. The CDR3 region has the DNA TGTGCCAGCAGCGCAAACCAGGGGGGCAACAATCAGCCCCAGCATTTT. Translating it yields CASSANQGGNNQPQHF.

CDR3 DNA: TGTGCCAGTCTCTCGAATTGGGGTCATAGACCCCTCCACTTT. Encoded protein: CASLSNWGHRPLHF. V usage is TRBV6-6 and J usage is TRBJ1-6; D unclear. CDR1 is MNHNY and CDR2 is SVGAGI in the germline V gene (reference sequence). V gave up 9 bases and J gave up 12 bases, with 21 bases separating them. This CDR3 contains 14 residues.

The V gene is TRBV2, the J gene TRBJ2-7; the D gene is possibly TRBD1 (5 bases). The CDR3 has 15 amino acids. Per germline, CDR1 SNHLY and CDR2 FYNNEI. The V end lost 4 bases, the J end lost 0 bases, and 13 bases lay between the germline ends. In nucleotides, the CDR3 is TGTGCCAGCAGTGTTTCTACAGGCTACTCCTACGAGCAGTACTTC. Translated, it gives CASSVSTGYSYEQYF. Based on the CDR3 plus reference TRBV2 and TRBJ2-7, the full variable domain is EPEVTQTPSHQVTQMGQEVILRCVPISNHLYFYWYRQILGQKVEFLVSFYNNEISEKSEIFDDQFSVERPDGSNFTLKIRSTKLEDSAMYFCASSVSTGYSYEQYFGPGTRLTVT.

The chain couples TRBV20-1 to TRBJ2-7; D perhaps matches TRBD2 (5 bases). The CDR3 is 14 amino acids. V dropped 2 bases and J dropped 3 bases, with 14 bases sitting between them. Germline V gene data show CDR1 as DFQATT and CDR2 as SNEGSKA (reference sequence). CDR3 nucleotide sequence: TGCAGTGCTAGAAAAACGAGGGAGTTCTACGAGCAGTACTTC. This codes for CSARKTREFYEQYF.

J is TRBJ2-2 and V is TRBV5-1; D gene ambiguous. The length of the CDR3 is 14 residues. Germline loops: CDR1 SGHRS, CDR2 YFSETQ. Trimming shortened V by 0 bases and J by 4 bases, and 7 bases separated the two germline ends. CDR3: CASSLGQPTGELFF. CDR3 nucleotides: TGCGCCAGCAGCTTGGGGCAGCCCACCGGGGAGCTGTTTTTT.